These T cell receptor beta chains were read from a single sample in a study of cytotoxic CD8 clonotypes in ibrutinib-treated CLL. Using immunoSEQ multiplex PCR, the repertoire was profiled, and TCRdb retains in-frame clones only, with some absent. The sample carries about 140,000 clones, approximately 89% recorded once. The specimen was PBMCs, collected after 12 months of ibrutinib treatment. These receptor sequences come from a human donor with chronic lymphocytic leukemia. CDR3s include the opening cysteine and the closing phenylalanine or tryptophan. A D gene is named only where the DNA matches it firmly. Clone size appears in some rows only: once, few, many, or a class for an expanded clone.

j_call clone_size v_call d_call cdr3_aa cdr3_nt
TRBJ2-1 . TRBV6-1 . CASRRGIRQFF TGTGCCAGCAGGAGGGGGATCCGGCAGTTCTTC
TRBJ2-3 . TRBV6-5 TRBD1 CASTQQGGTQYF TGTGCCAGCACTCAACAGGGGGGTACGCAGTATTTT
TRBJ2-1 . TRBV7-9 TRBD2 CASSISGIYNEQFF TGTGCCAGCAGCATCAGCGGGATATACAATGAGCAGTTCTTC
TRBJ1-1 few TRBV7-3 . CASSLYMNTEAFF TGTGCCAGCAGCTTATATATGAACACTGAAGCTTTCTTT
TRBJ1-5 . TRBV19 . CASSTPNSGRAQPQHF TGTGCCAGTAGTACCCCCAACTCGGGCCGGGCCCAGCCCCAGCATTTT
TRBJ2-5 . TRBV7-2 . CASSPRGRSQETQYF TGTGCCAGCAGCCCCCGTGGGAGGTCCCAAGAGACCCAGTACTTC
TRBJ1-3 . TRBV30 . CAWSRSSGLGNTIYF TGTGCCTGGTCAAGGTCGTCGGGCCTTGGAAACACCATATATTTT
TRBJ1-1 few TRBV9 TRBD1 CASSVDTGDTEAFF TGTGCCAGCAGCGTCGACACAGGGGACACTGAAGCTTTCTTT
TRBJ2-1 . TRBV19 . CASRPLLAYGEQFF TGTGCCAGTAGGCCATTACTAGCATACGGTGAGCAGTTCTTC
TRBJ1-2 . TRBV27 . CASSLSGGVYGYTF TGTGCCAGCAGTTTATCGGGTGGGGTCTATGGCTACACCTTC
TRBJ2-7 . TRBV5-1 TRBD2 CASNLAGVQTYEQYF TGCGCCAGCAACCTAGCGGGAGTCCAGACCTACGAGCAGTACTTC
TRBJ2-4 . TRBV7-9 TRBD1 CASSRTLIGQGYIQYF TGTGCCAGCAGCCGGACATTGATCGGACAGGGTTACATTCAGTACTTC
TRBJ1-2 . TRBV18 . CASSTQGGDGYTF TGTGCCAGCTCAACCCAGGGTGGTGATGGCTACACCTTC
TRBJ2-1 . TRBV7-6 TRBD2 CASSPTSGSNKFF TGTGCCAGCAGCCCAACTAGCGGGAGTAACAAGTTCTTC
TRBJ2-3 . TRBV19 TRBD2 CASSRRLGQRGSTDTQYF TGTGCCAGTAGTCGGAGACTCGGCCAGCGGGGCAGCACAGATACGCAGTATTTT
TRBJ2-3 . TRBV10-3 . CAAQGSVTDTQYF TGTGCCGCACAGGGATCGGTTACAGATACGCAGTATTTT
TRBJ2-3 . TRBV7-8 . CASSPRGGKIDTQYF TGTGCCAGCAGCCCAAGGGGCGGGAAGATAGATACGCAGTATTTT
TRBJ2-5 . TRBV6-4 . CASSDVGTQYF TGTGCCAGCAGTGACGTGGGGACCCAGTACTTC
TRBJ2-7 . TRBV27 . CASSLPGSYEQYF TGTGCCAGCAGTTTACCCGGAAGCTACGAGCAGTACTTC
TRBJ2-7 . TRBV28 . CASSFARDGVYEQYF TGTGCCAGCAGCTTCGCCCGGGACGGAGTCTACGAGCAGTACTTC
TRBJ2-5 . TRBV29-1 . CSAVGREETQYF TGCAGCGCCGTCGGGCGGGAAGAGACCCAGTACTTC
TRBJ2-4 . TRBV28 . CASSLPGVGIQYF TGTGCCAGCAGCCTCCCGGGGGTGGGCATTCAGTACTTC
TRBJ2-7 . TRBV19 . CASSMSGFYEQYF TGTGCCAGTAGTATGTCGGGATTCTACGAGCAGTACTTC
TRBJ2-7 . TRBV28 TRBD1 CASSAGDRAPSEQYF TGTGCCAGCAGTGCGGGGGACAGGGCCCCTTCCGAGCAGTACTTC
TRBJ2-7 . TRBV27 . CASSSNLVWTEQYF TGTGCCAGCAGTTCGAACTTAGTTTGGACCGAGCAGTACTTC
TRBJ1-1 . TRBV29-1 . CSVERAGRAREAFF TGCAGCGTTGAACGGGCCGGCAGGGCCCGTGAAGCTTTCTTT
TRBJ2-5 . TRBV5-1 . CASSFGDTGYQETQYF TGCGCCAGCAGCTTTGGGGACACGGGGTACCAAGAGACCCAGTACTTC
TRBJ2-1 . TRBV13 . CASSLGDPNEQFF TGTGCCAGCAGCTTAGGGGACCCAAATGAGCAGTTCTTC
TRBJ1-5 . TRBV28 TRBD1 CASSDPQGNQPQHF TGTGCCAGCAGTGACCCACAGGGGAATCAGCCCCAGCATTTT
TRBJ2-7 once TRBV10-2 TRBD2 CASRGLAGHEQYF TGCGCCAGCAGGGGACTAGCGGGACACGAGCAGTACTTC